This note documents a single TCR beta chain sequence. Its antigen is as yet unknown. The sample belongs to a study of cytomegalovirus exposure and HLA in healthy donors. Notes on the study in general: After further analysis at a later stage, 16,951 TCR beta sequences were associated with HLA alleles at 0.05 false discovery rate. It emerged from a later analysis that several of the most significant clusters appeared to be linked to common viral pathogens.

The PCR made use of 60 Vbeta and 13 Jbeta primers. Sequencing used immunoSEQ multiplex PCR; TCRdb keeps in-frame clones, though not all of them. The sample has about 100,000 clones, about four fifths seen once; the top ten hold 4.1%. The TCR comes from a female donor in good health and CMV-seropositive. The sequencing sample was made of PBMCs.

The chain's CDR3 is CASSKDRGTGGRTLYEQYF. The DNA of the CDR3 is TGTGCCAGCAGCAAAGATCGGGGCACAGGGGGCCGGACCCTCTACGAGCAGTACTTC. The rearrangement links TRBV21-1 to TRBJ2-7; the table's D call, TRBD1, was not checked against the DNA. TRBV21-1 is listed as a pseudogene. The CDR3 covers 19 residues.